One T cell receptor beta chain is described in this entry. Its antigen remains unidentified. From germline, CDR1 is LNHDA and CDR2 SQIVND (reference sequence). The CDR3 has 13 amino acids. Trimming pared 11 bases from V and 1 base from J, leaving 11 bases between. This specimen comes from a study of CD8 T cells in Susac syndrome. Sequencing of TCR beta, carried out with a high-throughput approach, was applied to CD8+ and CD4+ T cells from the blood. An input of about 0.5 to 1 ug of RNA was subjected to reverse transcription using random hexamers. TCRdb re-derived calls from the immunoSEQ multiplex PCR reads in MiXCR, one entry per CDR3 protein. The sample carries 200,000 to 250,000 distinct CDR3 sequences, about 90% recorded once. Study-wide findings and caveats: Acknowledgment was made by the study that its TCR sequencing and HLA analysis involved a relatively small number of individuals.

The receptor was isolated from a human donor with multiple sclerosis. What was sequenced was CD8+ T cells from PBMCs. This rearrangement joins TRBV19 to TRBJ1-4; TRBD1 might be the D (6 bases). The CDR3 nucleotides read TGTGCCGCAAGGGGGTTAACTAATGAAAAACTGTTTTTT. It encodes CAARGLTNEKLFF.